This T cell receptor beta chain was sequenced during a study of CD8 T cells in ankylosing spondylitis. Study-wide points: Clones linked with disease were CD8+ and fairly uncommon in the peripheral blood. It appeared that ankylosing spondylitis blood was characterized by a TCR beta motif of under ten highly homologous variants. Earlier authors reported some of these motif variants in reactive arthritis synovial fluid and blood. As reported, disease-linked clones showed significant enrichment in matched ankylosing spondylitis synovial fluid.

Construction of TCR beta libraries was performed using quantitative 5'-RACE with molecular barcodes. TCRdb reprocessed the 5' RACE reads with MiXCR, giving one entry per CDR3 protein. The sample consists of 350,000 to 450,000 distinct CDR3 sequences, 25% to 30% of them appearing once. Concerning this clonotype itself: Its target is not known.

The V and J ends lost 2 bases and 6 bases, in that order; junction bases with no gene match: 16. The CDR3 length is 18 residues. The TCR was taken from a male donor with ankylosing spondylitis. The V call is TRBV12-3 or TRBV12-4, the J call TRBJ2-1; 7 bases agree with TRBD2. Specimen: blood, either unsorted or a sorted T cell fraction (not recorded which). Written as DNA, the CDR3 is TGTGCCAGCAGTTTAAAGCAAATGGGACTAAATCTACCCAATGAGCAGTTCTTC. It yields the protein CASSLKQMGLNLPNEQFF.